Listed here are 25 T cell receptor beta chains from one sample, sequenced in a study of T cell clones after liver transplantation. The assay was immunoSEQ multiplex PCR, and TCRdb's table has in-frame clones only and misses some. The table shows some 70,000 clones, with 90% occurring only once. Sequencing was performed on CD4+ T cells from blood, taken before liver transplant. These TCRs come from a human donor who received a liver transplant.

The J gene is TRBJ1-5, the V gene TRBV7-2; unclear D gene. The CDR3 sequence is 13 residues long. V lost 5 bases, J lost 0 bases, and 5 bases lay in between. Germline V gene data show CDR1 as SGHTA and CDR2 as FQGNSA. For the CDR3, the DNA is TGTGCCAGCAGCCAAGATAGCAATCAGCCCCAGCATTTT. Protein: CASSQDSNQPQHF. Full variable domain (rest looked up from reference TRBV7-2 and TRBJ1-5): GAGVSQSPSNKVTEKGKDVELRCDPISGHTALYWYRQSLGQGLEFLIYFQGNSAPDKSGLPSDRFSAERTGGSVSTLTIQRTQQEDSAVYLCASSQDSNQPQHFGDGTRLSIL.

The CDR3 DNA reads TGTGCCAGCAGCTCGCAGGGGGCGGCTCAGCCCCAGCATTTT. It encodes CASSSQGAAQPQHF. The chain recombines TRBV7-2 with TRBJ1-5, with TRBD1 identical over 8 bases. There are 14 residues in the CDR3. Germline CDR1 SGHTA, CDR2 FQGNSA. V lost 4 bases, J lost 6 bases, and 5 bases stayed unmatched.

This chain uses TRBV19 with TRBJ2-5; tentative D call: TRBD1 (6 bases). Looked up from germline, CDR1 is LNHDA and CDR2 is SQIVND (reference sequence). Trimming took 5 bases from V and 5 from J, leaving 15 bases between them. There are 14 residues in the CDR3. The CDR3 coding sequence is TGTGCCAGTAGTTCAGACAGGCTTTGGGAGACCCAGTACTTC. Protein sequence: CASSSDRLWETQYF.

The chain combines TRBV11-3 with TRBJ1-1, with 8 bases fitting TRBD1. V was pared by 1 base and J by 5 bases, with 6 bases of the junction left unmatched. This CDR3 comprises 15 residues. The germline V gene has CDR1 SGHNT and CDR2 YENEEA. CDR3 DNA: TGTGCCAGCAGCTTAGCGAACAGGGGGAGTACTGAAGCTTTCTTT. It translates to CASSLANRGSTEAFF.

Here the CDR3 DNA reads TGTGCCAGCAGCTTAGCTCTCCTCTATGGCTACACCTTC. It translates to CASSLALLYGYTF. This chain joins TRBV7-9 and TRBJ1-2, with D uncertain. The germline gives CDR1 SEHNR, CDR2 FQNEAQ (reference sequence). The V gene lost 0 bases and the J gene lost 4 bases, with 6 bases spanning the gap. The CDR3 length is 13 residues.

The J gene is TRBJ2-7, the V gene TRBV6-6; maybe TRBD1 (6 bases). Germline CDR1 MNHNY, CDR2 SVGAGI (reference sequence). V was pared by 6 bases and J by 2 bases, with 14 bases between. The CDR3 is 14 residues long. The CDR3 bases are TGTGCCAGCAGCACCGGGACAAGAGCCTACGAGCAGTACTTC. This gives the protein CASSTGTRAYEQYF.

V is TRBV10-2 and J is TRBJ1-3, with 9 bases matching TRBD1. From germline, CDR1 is WSHSY and CDR2 SAAADI. V lost 10 bases and J lost 2; bases outside the gene matches: 18. The CDR3 is made up of 18 amino acids. The DNA for the CDR3 is TGCGCCACCCCTACTATCGGACAGGGGACAGCAACTGGAAACACCATATATTTT. Translated: CATPTIGQGTATGNTIYF.

V and J are TRBV28 and TRBJ2-7; D may match TRBD1 or TRBD2 (5 bases each). This CDR3 spans 14 amino acids. Trimming pared 5 bases from V and 0 bases from J, leaving 11 bases between. The germline V gene has CDR1 MDHEN and CDR2 SYDVKM. The CDR3 here is CASSPQGTSYEQYF. DNA for the CDR3: TGTGCCAGCAGTCCCCAAGGGACCTCCTACGAGCAGTACTTC.

This chain connects TRBV4-2 to TRBJ2-3; D is undetermined. The CDR3 length is 15 residues. Germline V lookup: CDR1 LGHNA, CDR2 YNFKEQ. The ends were cut back, 3 bases at V and 0 bases at J, with 10 bases in the middle. The CDR3, as DNA: TGTGCCAGCAGCCAGGGTCGAAGTAGCACAGATACGCAGTATTTT. Translated: CASSQGRSSTDTQYF.

The rearrangement uses TRBV28 and TRBJ1-4; no clear D gene. V lost 2 bases and J 4 bases, leaving 14 bases between the germline ends. The CDR3 runs to 16 residues. CDR1 MDHEN and CDR2 SYDVKM come from the germline V gene. The CDR3 region is CASSLKTVRNNEKLFF. CDR3 in DNA: TGTGCCAGCAGTTTAAAGACCGTCCGGAATAATGAAAAACTGTTTTTT.

The chain uses TRBV19 and TRBJ2-1; no definite D call. Germline values: CDR1 LNHDA, CDR2 SQIVND (reference sequence). V lost 2 bases to trimming and J lost 1 base, with 9 bases between them. The CDR3 is 15 residues long. Written as DNA, the CDR3 is TGTGCCAGTAGTATACCGGGCACTTCCTACAATGAGCAGTTCTTC. This encodes CASSIPGTSYNEQFF.

The gene calls are TRBV19 and TRBJ1-1; D not certain. V shed 8 bases and J shed 3 bases, with 4 bases lying between them. Per germline, CDR1 LNHDA and CDR2 SQIVND (reference sequence). The CDR3 sequence is 10 residues long. Here the CDR3 DNA reads TGTGCCAGTGGGTACACTGAAGCTTTCTTT. This codes for CASGYTEAFF.

This chain connects TRBV28 to TRBJ1-1; TRBD1 aligns across 9 bases. This CDR3 is built from 15 residues. CDR1 is MDHEN and CDR2 is SYDVKM in the germline V gene. The V segment lost 2 bases and the J segment 5 bases; nucleotides outside the gene matches: 6. In DNA, the CDR3 is TGTGCCAGCAGTTTACACGGGACAGGGCGGACTGAAGCTTTCTTT. Amino acids: CASSLHGTGRTEAFF.

The CDR3 is CASSQDWRQETQYF. Written as DNA, the CDR3 is TGTGCCAGCAGCCAGGACTGGCGACAAGAGACCCAGTACTTC. The chain employs TRBV5-4 and TRBJ2-5, with TRBD2 as a possible D gene (5 bases). V dropped 4 bases and J dropped 2 bases, with 12 bases sitting between them. This CDR3 spans 14 amino acids. CDR1 SGHNT and CDR2 YYREEE come from the germline V gene (reference sequence).

The CDR3 coding sequence is TGTGCCAGCTCACCGGGACTAGGTGCGAACGAGCAGTACTTC. This sequence encodes CASSPGLGANEQYF. The J gene is TRBJ2-7, the V gene TRBV18, with 8 bases fitting TRBD2. Germline CDR1 KGHSH, CDR2 LQKENI. V shed 3 bases and J 5 bases; nucleotides not matched to a gene: 6. This CDR3 comprises 14 residues.

V gene TRBV9 combines with J gene TRBJ2-1; 7 bases are shared with TRBD1. Trimming removed 4 bases from V and 2 bases from J; junction bases left unmatched: 9. CDR3 length: 16 amino acids. Per the germline V gene, CDR1 is SGDLS and CDR2 is YYNGEE. The CDR3: CASSSIPGTAYNEQFF. The CDR3 bases are TGTGCCAGCAGCTCCATACCCGGGACAGCCTACAATGAGCAGTTCTTC.

The chain carries TRBV7-3 and TRBJ2-2; D call uncertain. Trimming shortened V by 2 bases and J by 5 bases, and 6 bases separated the two germline ends. Per the germline V gene, CDR1 is SGHTA and CDR2 is FQGTGA. There are 13 residues in the CDR3. The CDR3 protein is CASSLSGTGELFF. CDR3 coding DNA: TGTGCCAGCAGCTTATCTGGGACCGGGGAGCTGTTTTTT.

The rearrangement joins TRBV9 to TRBJ2-7, with D perhaps matching TRBD1 or TRBD2 (5 bases each). The CDR3 runs 16 residues. With 3 bases removed from V and 2 bases from J, the gap between germline ends came to 18 bases. Germline CDR1 is SGDLS and CDR2 is YYNGEE. CDR3 amino acids: CASSAGTGTVPYEQYF. DNA of the CDR3: TGTGCCAGCAGCGCCGGGACCGGGACGGTGCCCTACGAGCAGTACTTC.

Only one count was recorded for this clone. The chain combines TRBV27 with TRBJ1-1, with D uncertain. The CDR3 sequence is 14 residues long. With 5 bases removed from V and 1 base from J, the gap between germline ends came to 11 bases. Germline V CDR1 and CDR2: MNHEY, SMNVEV (reference sequence). The CDR3: CASSLVLGNTEAFF. CDR3 in DNA: TGTGCCAGCAGTCTGGTCCTGGGGAACACTGAAGCTTTCTTT.

V is TRBV7-9 and J is TRBJ2-1; 8 bases are a match to TRBD2. Germline V CDR1 and CDR2: SEHNR, FQNEAQ (reference sequence). V lost 4 bases, J lost 6 bases, and 11 bases stayed unmatched. The CDR3 extends over 16 amino acids. CDR3 nucleotides: TGTGCCAGCAGCTCTTTTTGGACTAGCCGTCCCAATGAGCAGTTCTTC. This codes for CASSSFWTSRPNEQFF.

The rearrangement links TRBV15 to TRBJ1-1; 10 bases fit TRBD1. Germline CDR1 is LNHNV and CDR2 is YYDKDF (reference sequence). The CDR3 covers 17 residues. Unmatched junction bases numbered 6, after V lost 1 base and J lost 1 base. CDR3 loop: CATSRGQGAAENTEAFF. The CDR3 DNA is TGTGCCACCAGCAGAGGACAGGGGGCGGCCGAGAACACTGAAGCTTTCTTT.

The chain has TRBV11-2 and TRBJ2-6; TRBD1 matches 8 bases. The CDR3 covers 19 residues. V lost 2 bases and J lost 3; bases outside the gene matches: 12. CDR1 and CDR2 (germline): SGHAT, FQNNGV. CDR3 coding DNA: TGTGCCAGCAGCTTATGGAGGCCCAGGGGGCGGTTTGGGGCCAACGTCCTGACTTTC. Amino acid sequence: CASSLWRPRGRFGANVLTF. The entire variable domain, with the rest obtained from reference TRBV11-2 and TRBJ2-6, is as follows: EAGVAQSPRYKIIEKRQSVAFWCNPISGHATLYWYQQILGQGPKLLIQFQNNGVVDDSQLPKDRFSAERLKGVDSTLKIQPAKLEDSAVYLCASSLWRPRGRFGANVLTFGAGSRLTVL.

The rearrangement uses TRBV7-6 and TRBJ2-3, with D hard to call. Germline V gene sequence: CDR1 SGHVS, CDR2 FNYEAQ. The V and J ends lost 2 bases and 0 bases respectively, with 3 bases between them. The CDR3 runs to 13 residues. The CDR3 is CASSLHSTDTQYF. The CDR3 DNA sequence: TGTGCCAGCAGCTTACATAGCACAGATACGCAGTATTTT.

The chain carries TRBV5-1 and TRBJ2-1; the D is unclear. The CDR3 is 12 residues long. The germline V gene has CDR1 SGHRS and CDR2 YFSETQ. V gave up 5 bases and J gave up 8 bases, with 11 bases separating them. CDR3 protein: CASRRELYEQFF. The DNA for the CDR3 is TGCGCCAGCAGGAGAGAGCTCTATGAGCAGTTCTTC.

V usage is TRBV5-1 and J usage is TRBJ2-6; TRBD1 might be the D (6 bases). The CDR3 is 17 residues long. CDR1 and CDR2 from the germline V gene are SGHRS and YFSETQ. V shed 0 bases and J shed 0 bases, with 10 bases lying between them. In DNA, the CDR3 is TGCGCCAGCAGCTTGGGACAGGCCACCTCTGGGGCCAACGTCCTGACTTTC. Encoded protein: CASSLGQATSGANVLTF.